Following are 25 T cell receptor beta chains from one sample sequenced in a study of PD-L1 blockade in urothelial cancer. Sample time point: peripheral blood 6 weeks after treatment start. Generated by immunoSEQ multiplex PCR, the TCRdb table keeps only in-frame clones and is missing some. Among some 51,000 clones listed, 88% were seen once. Sample: PBMCs, taken around atezolizumab (anti-PD-L1) treatment. The origin of the receptors is a man aged 55 to 70 with urothelial cancer.

The chain joins TRBV2 to TRBJ1-2, with a possible D match to TRBD1 (6 bases). Germline CDR1 and CDR2: SNHLY and FYNNEI. This CDR3 contains 13 residues. Trimming took 2 bases from V and 5 from J, leaving 9 bases between them. This CDR3 reads CASSENQGYGYTF. The DNA of the CDR3 is TGTGCCAGCAGTGAAAATCAGGGGTATGGCTACACCTTC.

This clone was seen a handful of times. The rearrangement links TRBV18 to TRBJ1-6; D perhaps matches TRBD1 (6 bases). V lost 3 bases and J 6 bases, leaving 15 bases between the germline ends. CDR3 length: 16 amino acids. Germline V lookup: CDR1 KGHSH, CDR2 LQKENI. The CDR3 sequence: CASSPDGGASNSPLHF. Written as DNA, the CDR3 is TGTGCCAGCTCACCTGATGGGGGGGCGTCTAATTCACCCCTCCACTTT.

The J gene is TRBJ1-6, the V gene TRBV4-1; TRBD1 might be the D (5 bases). Germline V CDR1 and CDR2: MGHRA, YSYEKL. The CDR3 is 17 amino acids. Trimming shortened V by 3 bases and J by 10 bases, and 22 bases separated the two germline ends. In nucleotides, the CDR3 is TGCGCCAGCAGCCACGACACGAACGCGGGGTCAGGGTCACCCCTCCACTTT. Its protein is CASSHDTNAGSGSPLHF.

CDR3 protein: CASSSTGGIGEKLFF. In nucleotides, the CDR3 is TGCGCCAGCAGCTCTACAGGGGGTATAGGAGAAAAACTGTTTTTT. The V and J genes are TRBV5-1 and TRBJ1-4, with 8 bases lining up with TRBD1. Germline CDR1 reads SGHRS; CDR2 reads YFSETQ. V shed 3 bases and J 8 bases; nucleotides not matched to a gene: 9. The CDR3 contains 15 residues. The whole variable domain, filled in from reference TRBV5-1 and TRBJ1-4, reads KAGVTQTPRYLIKTRGQQVTLSCSPISGHRSVSWYQQTPGQGLQFLFEYFSETQRNKGNFPGRFSGRQFSNSRSEMNVSTLELGDSALYLCASSSTGGIGEKLFFGSGTQLSVL.

The chain couples TRBV19 to TRBJ2-7; 7 nucleotides line up with TRBD2. CDR1 is LNHDA, CDR2 SQIVND, per germline (reference sequence). The trim removed 1 base at V and 1 base at J, leaving 4 bases unmatched. The CDR3 loop spans 15 amino acids. The CDR3 protein is CASSIAASGSYEQYF. The CDR3, as DNA: TGTGCCAGTAGTATAGCGGCTAGCGGTTCCTACGAGCAGTACTTC.

The chain employs TRBV6-6 and TRBJ1-5; 8 bases fit TRBD1. This CDR3 is built from 15 residues. Unmatched junction bases numbered 8, after V lost 4 bases and J lost 6 bases. Per the germline V gene, CDR1 is MNHNY and CDR2 is SVGAGI (reference sequence). Here the CDR3 DNA reads TGTGCCAGCAGTTGGGCCGACAGGGGAGGTCAGCCCCAGCATTTT. Translating it yields CASSWADRGGQPQHF.

CDR3 nucleotides: TGTGCCAGCAGTTTCGGGGGACTAGCGGGAGGTTCCTCCTACAATGAGCAGTTCTTC. It yields the protein CASSFGGLAGGSSYNEQFF. The chain recombines TRBV5-6 with TRBJ2-1, with 15 bases aligning to TRBD2. This CDR3 region has 19 residues. The germline V gene has CDR1 SGHDT and CDR2 YYEEEE. The junction had 9 bases not matched to a gene; V was cut back by 5 bases and J by 0 bases.

V gene TRBV6-1 combines with J gene TRBJ1-1; 8 nucleotides line up with TRBD1. CDR1 is MNHNS, CDR2 SASEGT, per germline. Trimming took 6 bases from V and 4 from J; bases not matched to a gene: 4. The CDR3 has 13 amino acids. CDR3 nucleotides: TGTGCCAGCAGAGGACAGGGAAGCACTGAAGCTTTCTTT. This encodes CASRGQGSTEAFF.

The table lists this clone with a count of one. This chain uses TRBV9 with TRBJ2-3; 10 bases are a match to TRBD2. Germline V lookup: CDR1 SGDLS, CDR2 YYNGEE. Trimming took 3 bases from V and 1 from J; bases not matched to a gene: 5. The CDR3 totals 16 residues. The CDR3 bases are TGTGCCAGCAGCGCACCTGGACTAGCGGGCACAGATACGCAGTATTTT. As protein: CASSAPGLAGTDTQYF.

The V and J genes are TRBV30 and TRBJ1-2, with TRBD1 matching 11 bases. Germline CDR1 GTSNPN, CDR2 SVGIG (reference sequence). The CDR3 covers 15 residues. After removal of 1 base from V and 3 bases from J, the junction contained 4 bases not matched to a gene. The CDR3 DNA reads TGTGCCTGGAGTGGGGGGGACAGGGGGGACTATGGCTACACCTTC. Amino acids: CAWSGGDRGDYGYTF.

The chain links TRBV6-1 to TRBJ2-3; D perhaps matches TRBD1 (5 bases). CDR3 length equals 15 residues. Germline V gives CDR1 MNHNS, CDR2 SASEGT. V was shortened by 6 bases and J by 1 base, with 14 bases between the two germline ends. CDR3 region: CASSPDSLGTDTQYF. The DNA for the CDR3 is TGTGCCAGCAGCCCCGACAGCCTCGGCACAGATACGCAGTATTTT.

The chain is built from TRBV6-1 and TRBJ1-1; D is possibly TRBD1 (5 bases). V gave up 11 bases and J gave up 0 bases, with 10 bases separating them. The CDR3 length is 12 residues. Germline-derived CDR1 and CDR2 are MNHNS and SASEGT. The CDR3 nucleotides read TGTGCCGGAGGGGTGGTGAACACTGAAGCTTTCTTT. As protein: CAGGVVNTEAFF.

In this sample, this clone turned up a few times. This chain uses TRBV7-9 with TRBJ2-2; the D is unclear. V lost 0 bases to trimming and J lost 6 bases, with 14 bases between them. The germline V gene encodes CDR1 SEHNR and CDR2 FQNEAQ (reference sequence). The CDR3 has 16 amino acids. The CDR3: CASSLAIPRSPGELFF. CDR3 nucleotide sequence: TGTGCCAGCAGCTTAGCGATCCCAAGAAGCCCCGGGGAGCTGTTTTTT.

This clone turned up a few times. The chain uses TRBV5-1 and TRBJ1-1; D is possibly TRBD1 (5 bases). Germline V CDR1 and CDR2: SGHRS, YFSETQ. V was trimmed by 0 bases and J by 5 bases, leaving 11 bases between them. The CDR3 spans 14 residues. The DNA of the CDR3 is TGCGCCAGCAGCTTGGTCGGGGGGAGGACTGAAGCTTTCTTT. This encodes CASSLVGGRTEAFF.

In its sample, this clone was seen a few times. The V call is TRBV5-1, the J call TRBJ1-2; a possible D gene is TRBD1 (5 bases). CDR1 and CDR2 from the germline V gene are SGHRS and YFSETQ. The CDR3 length is 16 residues. Trimming left V 1 base short and J 4 bases short, with 17 bases between. CDR3 in amino acids: CASSLFSREKSYGYTF. The CDR3 DNA follows: TGCGCCAGCAGCTTGTTTAGCAGGGAAAAGAGCTATGGCTACACCTTC.

V gene TRBV5-1 combines with J gene TRBJ1-2; 7 nucleotides line up with TRBD1. The CDR3 consists of 15 residues. Trimming took 4 bases from V and 4 from J; bases not matched to a gene: 10. The germline V gene has CDR1 SGHRS and CDR2 YFSETQ. The CDR3 spells CASSTNRGVGYGYTF. CDR3 nucleotides: TGCGCCAGCAGCACCAACAGGGGAGTGGGCTATGGCTACACCTTC. The full variable domain, its missing parts supplied by reference TRBV5-1 and TRBJ1-2, is KAGVTQTPRYLIKTRGQQVTLSCSPISGHRSVSWYQQTPGQGLQFLFEYFSETQRNKGNFPGRFSGRQFSNSRSEMNVSTLELGDSALYLCASSTNRGVGYGYTFGSGTRLTVV.

This chain uses TRBV19 with TRBJ2-4; 9 bases match TRBD2. The germline CDR1 and CDR2 sequences are LNHDA and SQIVND (reference sequence). The V and J ends lost 5 bases and 8 bases, in that order; junction bases with no gene match: 7. This CDR3 spans 14 amino acids. The CDR3, as DNA: TGTGCCAGTAGTTTTTCTAGCGGGGAGGACATTCAGTACTTC. The encoded protein is CASSFSSGEDIQYF.

The chain couples TRBV2 to TRBJ1-2; a weak D match, TRBD1 (5 bases). The CDR3 runs 14 residues. Germline V gives CDR1 SNHLY, CDR2 FYNNEI. The V end lost 7 bases, the J end lost 5 bases, and 17 bases lay between the germline ends. The CDR3: CASTSDSPGYGYTF. In DNA, the CDR3 is TGTGCCAGCACCTCCGACAGCCCGGGTTATGGCTACACCTTC. Complete variable domain (other parts from reference TRBV2 and TRBJ1-2): EPEVTQTPSHQVTQMGQEVILRCVPISNHLYFYWYRQILGQKVEFLVSFYNNEISEKSEIFDDQFSVERPDGSNFTLKIRSTKLEDSAMYFCASTSDSPGYGYTFGSGTRLTVV.

The chain couples TRBV19 to TRBJ2-2, with 8 bases that match TRBD1. The CDR3 covers 13 residues. CDR1 and CDR2 (germline): LNHDA, SQIVND (reference sequence). The J segment lost 6 bases and the V segment lost 4 bases, leaving 1 base of the junction unmatched. In nucleotides, the CDR3 is TGTGCCAGTAGTAAGACAGGGGCCGGGGAGCTGTTTTTT. As protein: CASSKTGAGELFF.

This chain links TRBV5-4 with TRBJ2-1, with TRBD2 matching 7 bases. CDR1 and CDR2 (germline): SGHNT, YYREEE (reference sequence). The V segment lost 4 bases and the J segment 7 bases; nucleotides outside the gene matches: 11. The length of the CDR3 is 15 residues. For the CDR3, the DNA is TGTGCCAGCAGCCGGCCCAGCTCGCGGGGGAATGAGCAGTTCTTC. Translated, it gives CASSRPSSRGNEQFF. The full variable domain, with the rest looked up from reference TRBV5-4 and TRBJ2-1, is ETGVTQSPTHLIKTRGQQVTLRCSSQSGHNTVSWYQQALGQGPQFIFQYYREEENGRGNFPPRFSGLQFPNYSSELNVNALELDDSALYLCASSRPSSRGNEQFFGPGTRLTVL.

The chain carries TRBV5-1 and TRBJ2-3; 16 bases are a match to TRBD2. The germline V gene encodes CDR1 SGHRS and CDR2 YFSETQ. This CDR3 spans 19 amino acids. V gave up 0 bases and J gave up 4 bases; unmatched junction bases: 8. CDR3 in amino acids: CASSLAGTSGGAGADTQYF. As DNA, the CDR3 is TGCGCCAGCAGCTTGGCGGGGACTAGCGGGGGGGCCGGGGCAGATACGCAGTATTTT.

V usage is TRBV2 and J usage is TRBJ1-2; tentatively, D is TRBD1 (5 bases). Germline lookup yields CDR1 SNHLY and CDR2 FYNNEI. Deletions cut 11 bases from V and 0 bases from J, with 16 bases between. This CDR3 spans 14 amino acids. CDR3: CAGGSGRTNYGYTF. The CDR3 DNA reads as TGTGCCGGGGGGTCAGGCAGAACTAACTATGGCTACACCTTC.

The chain is built from TRBV30 and TRBJ2-3, with D possibly TRBD2 on 7 matching bases. V lost 3 bases, J lost 6 bases, and 16 bases lay in between. Germline lookup yields CDR1 GTSNPN and CDR2 SVGIG (reference sequence). CDR3 length equals 14 residues. In DNA, the CDR3 is TGTGCCTGGAGGGGGGGAGGGGGGATTGATACGCAGTATTTT. It yields the protein CAWRGGGGIDTQYF.

V is TRBV7-6 and J is TRBJ2-7; no clear D. This CDR3 has 13 amino acids. The V and J ends lost 1 base and 4 bases respectively, with 8 bases between them. Per the germline V gene, CDR1 is SGHVS and CDR2 is FNYEAQ. The CDR3 sequence: CASSLVSQYEQYF. The CDR3 coding sequence is TGTGCCAGCAGCTTAGTGAGTCAATACGAGCAGTACTTC.

This clone was seen only once. The CDR3 does not end in the conserved phenylalanine or tryptophan, so this is likely a read error. Because the CDR3's place on the DNA is in doubt, the DNA is left out and the CDR3 is given as listed by TCRdb. V is TRBV15 and J is TRBJ1-1; TRBD1, the table's D call, lacks a check against the DNA. CDR1 is LNHNV and CDR2 is YYDKDF in the germline V gene (reference sequence). The CDR3 is 14 amino acids long, termini counted. The CDR3 here is CATSRDREQGAPLV.